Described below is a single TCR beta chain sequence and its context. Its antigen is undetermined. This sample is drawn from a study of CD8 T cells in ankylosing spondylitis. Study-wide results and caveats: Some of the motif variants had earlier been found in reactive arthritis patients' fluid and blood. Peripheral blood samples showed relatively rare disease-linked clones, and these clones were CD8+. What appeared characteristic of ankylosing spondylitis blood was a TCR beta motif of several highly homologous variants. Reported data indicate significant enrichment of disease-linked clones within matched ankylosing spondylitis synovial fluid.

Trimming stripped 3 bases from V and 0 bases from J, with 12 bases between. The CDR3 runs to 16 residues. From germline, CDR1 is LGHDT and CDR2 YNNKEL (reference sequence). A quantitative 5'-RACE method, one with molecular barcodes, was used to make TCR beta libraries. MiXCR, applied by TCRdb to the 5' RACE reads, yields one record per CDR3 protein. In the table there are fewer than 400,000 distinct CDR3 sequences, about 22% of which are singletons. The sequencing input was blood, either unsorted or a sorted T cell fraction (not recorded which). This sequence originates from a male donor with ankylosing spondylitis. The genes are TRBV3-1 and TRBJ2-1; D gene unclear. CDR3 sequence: CASSQAGVPSYNEQFF. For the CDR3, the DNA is TGTGCCAGCAGCCAGGCCGGAGTTCCCTCCTACAATGAGCAGTTCTTC.